The clone carrying this T cell receptor (beta chain) was counted a few times. Amplification used 60 Vbeta primers and 13 Jbeta primers. Sequenced by immunoSEQ multiplex PCR; TCRdb stores in-frame clones only, minus some. The table shows some 150,000 clones, with roughly 77% occurring only once. These data belong to a study of cytomegalovirus exposure and HLA in healthy donors. The CDR3 contains 15 residues. Germline CDR1 MNHNS, CDR2 SASEGT. V dropped 2 bases and J dropped 6; count of bases not matched to a gene: 5. The V gene is TRBV6-1, the J gene TRBJ1-5, with TRBD1 matching over 9 bases. The sequenced material came from PBMCs. This sequence was found in a man under 40 in good health and CMV-seropositive. CDR3 sequence reads: CASSEPGQGFQPQHF. Written as DNA, the CDR3 is TGTGCCAGCAGTGAACCGGGACAGGGCTTTCAGCCCCAGCATTTT.